This TCR beta chain was found in a study of T cell responses to AZD1222 COVID-19 vaccine (dated by TCRdb to 2020 to 2022). About the study as a whole: A total of roughly 240 trial participants underwent TCR sequencing, of whom some 210 received two doses of AZD1222 and about 25 received two doses of the MenACWY control vaccine. Trial participants were enrolled by age into subgroups of 18-55, 56-69 and 70-plus years, and around 140, 26 and 57 TCR-sequenced participants, respectively, were included in these subgroups.

The time point label of this sample denotes: about 28 days (+/-7) after the second vaccine dose. Taken with the paper, the label for treatment or condition translates to: meningococcal conjugate vaccine given as trial control. Vaccinee samples came from UK trials COV001 and COV002, including a single-blind randomized controlled phase 2/3 trial of AZD1222 (ChAdOx1 nCoV-19) in healthy adults. For TCRbeta chain sequencing, PBMC samples were collected from trial participants at day 0 and at day 28 after the second dose. The CDR3 regions of human TCRbeta chains were analyzed by immunosequencing. In the original analysis: Repertoire TCRs were matched against a reference library of SARS-CoV-2-specific TCRs generated with the MIRA antigen-specificity platform. Breadth was defined as the fraction of unique TCRs that were SARS-CoV-2-associated. Depth was defined as the fraction of total T cells that were SARS-CoV-2-associated. Using the MIRA data, every spike-specific TCR was mapped to the spike region that the TCR reacted to and assigned to either a CD4 or a CD8 class. Log10-transformed breadth and depth values were compared by one-way ANOVA with Sidak's multiple comparisons tests. This immuneACCESS table, as held by TCRdb, lists in-frame sequences with V and J called but not all clones. Of the missing ones, under half trace to an unresolved V gene in checked studies; the others have no known cause. V, J and clone size are taken as reported in that table, and D and trimming were inferred from the DNA itself. The sample records approximately 180,000 clones, approximately 95% of which are singletons. The ten largest account for around 0.96% of the sample.

About this clone itself: Its antigen is unknown. There are no base qualities to consult, and no much larger clone falls within one base.

Paper-wide results and their limitations: Conclusions about previously exposed vaccinees are limited, since just 6 or 7 AZD1222 recipients were seropositive for SARS-CoV-2 at baseline. The 56-69-year group was small, and its depth increase did not reach significance, likely because of low power. Participants were mostly white British, with more females than males. The authors suggested clonal diversity may have been underestimated. Because no samples from the day 14 peak response were available, repertoires could be characterized only after the peak T cell response. The vaccine-associated CD4 TCRs covered the entire spike protein, and the dominant responses fell in regions 160-218 and 743-854. After two AZD1222 doses, both the breadth and the depth of spike-specific TCRs were significantly higher than at day 0 and than in MenACWY recipients. Reportedly, almost half of the unique spike-specific TCRs recognized epitopes lying outside the regions that are mutated in the B.1.351 and B.1.1.7 variants.

The sample in question was peripheral blood, obtained 28 days after the second dose of the MenACWY control vaccine. This receptor was taken from an adult who received the MenACWY meningococcal vaccine as a control.

The DNA reads TGTGCCAGTAGTATGGTCAGGGGATACACTGAAGCTTTCTTT. The resulting protein is CASSMVRGYTEAFF. The chain is assembled from TRBV19 and TRBJ1-1; a tentative D call is TRBD1 (6 bases match). The CDR3 has 14 amino acids, counting the end cysteine and phenylalanine. Only CDR3 DNA remains: 42 bases, in frame from the first base. V loses 3 bases, J loses 3 bases, and the germline ends lie 11 bases apart. CDR1 and CDR2 were assigned from the germline V gene (reference sequence) as LNHDA and SQIVND.